This TCR beta chain was profiled in a study of blood T cell repertoires in COVID-19. The CDR3 loop spans 15 amino acids. J gave up 2 bases and V 0 bases, and 2 bases lay outside the gene matches. CDR1 and CDR2 (germline): WNHNN, SYGVQD (reference sequence). Authors' methods: For nucleated cells, counts were estimated from reference gene primer amplification. Produced via immunoSEQ multiplex PCR; TCRdb's table is partial and in-frame only. From that table come the V and J calls and clone size; the DNA was used to work out D and trimming. This sample has over 400,000 clones, with 86% found just once. The chain recombines TRBV10-1 with TRBJ2-7; TRBD2 aligns across 9 bases. The sample was peripheral blood. This receptor was obtained from a woman aged 25-40 years with active or convalescent COVID-19. CDR3 protein: CASSESSGGTYEQYF. The CDR3 DNA reads as TGCGCCAGCAGTGAGTCGAGCGGGGGGACCTACGAGCAGTACTTC.